This T cell receptor beta chain is from a study of cytomegalovirus exposure and HLA in healthy donors. PCR primers comprised 60 Vbeta and 13 Jbeta primers. Some clones are missing from TCRdb's copy, which holds only in-frame ones; the method was immunoSEQ multiplex PCR. This sample has about 170,000 clones, with roughly 78% found just once. At collection, donors were nominally healthy, but unrecorded immune exposures were probable. CDR3 length equals 15 residues. The ends were cut back, 4 bases at V and 0 bases at J, with 13 bases in the middle. Per germline, CDR1 SGHRS and CDR2 YFSETQ. The study's findings and limits: In a later analysis, a genetic analysis reported fewer productive-TCR N-insertions in an Asian-associated ancestry cluster than the cohort average.

A note on this clone: Antigen: not known.

Sample: PBMCs. This receptor was identified in a woman in her fifties or sixties in good health and CMV-seropositive. The rearrangement links TRBV5-1 to TRBJ1-1; D possibly corresponds to TRBD1 (6 bases). The CDR3 DNA is TGCGCCAGCAGCCCCAAAACAGGGTTGAACACTGAAGCTTTCTTT. This codes for CASSPKTGLNTEAFF.